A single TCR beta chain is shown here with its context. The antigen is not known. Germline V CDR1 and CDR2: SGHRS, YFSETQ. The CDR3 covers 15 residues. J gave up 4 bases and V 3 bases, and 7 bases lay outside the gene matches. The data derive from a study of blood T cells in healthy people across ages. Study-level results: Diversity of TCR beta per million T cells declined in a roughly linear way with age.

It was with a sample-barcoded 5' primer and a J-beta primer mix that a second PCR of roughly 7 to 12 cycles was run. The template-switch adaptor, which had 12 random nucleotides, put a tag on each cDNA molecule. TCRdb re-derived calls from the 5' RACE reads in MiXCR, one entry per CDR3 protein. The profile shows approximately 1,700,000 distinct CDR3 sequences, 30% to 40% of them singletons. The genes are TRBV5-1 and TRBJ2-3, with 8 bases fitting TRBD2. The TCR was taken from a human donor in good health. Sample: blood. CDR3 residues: CASSSNLRGADTQYF. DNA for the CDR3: TGCGCCAGCAGCTCCAACTTGCGGGGGGCAGATACGCAGTATTTT. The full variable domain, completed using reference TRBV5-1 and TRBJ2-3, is KAGVTQTPRYLIKTRGQQVTLSCSPISGHRSVSWYQQTPGQGLQFLFEYFSETQRNKGNFPGRFSGRQFSNSRSEMNVSTLELGDSALYLCASSSNLRGADTQYFGPGTRLTVL.